Below, one T cell receptor beta chain is given with its context. The antigen remains unidentified. This specimen comes from a study of T cell responses to AZD1222 COVID-19 vaccine. Libraries were prepared by immunoSEQ multiplex PCR; TCRdb keeps only in-frame clonotypes and omits some of them. The data contain 150,000 to 200,000 clones, 85% to 95% of them singletons. Study-level points and caveats: It was only after the peak T cell response that any repertoires were sampled. The donors showed a predominance of white British ancestry and of females, with possible underestimation of clonal diversity. A reported finding is that nearly half of spike-specific TCRs target unmutated variant regions. Spike-specific TCR breadth rose after two AZD1222 doses, and depth rose as well.

Per the germline V gene, CDR1 is SQVTM and CDR2 is ANQGSEA. The germline V and J ends were trimmed by 6 bases and 11 bases, with 25 bases remaining between them. CDR3 length equals 14 residues. This sample comprised peripheral blood, obtained on day 0 of AZD1222 vaccination. The clonotype originates from an adult in good health. The chain carries TRBV29-1 and TRBJ1-1; no definite D call. CDR3 protein: CSVRPIPQGGEAFF. The CDR3 DNA reads TGCAGCGTCCGTCCAATCCCCCAAGGTGGGGAGGCTTTCTTT.